The 18 T cell receptor beta chains reported below all come from one sample, sequenced in a study of control samples from healthy donors and cancer patients. Profiled with immunoSEQ multiplex PCR; TCRdb holds only in-frame clones, not every one. The sample includes around 250,000 clones, around 79% of them seen just once. Sequenced material: PBMCs. The source of these receptors is an older woman with lung cancer.

The genes are TRBV5-1 and TRBJ2-3, with 7 bases fitting TRBD1. V shed 4 bases, J shed 0 bases, and the junction held 5 bases outside the gene matches. The CDR3 sequence is 15 residues long. The germline V gene has CDR1 SGHRS and CDR2 YFSETQ. CDR3 region: CASSARQGSTDTQYF. CDR3 nucleotide sequence: TGCGCCAGCAGCGCCAGACAGGGTAGCACAGATACGCAGTATTTT.

The chain employs TRBV2 and TRBJ2-7, with 7 bases fitting TRBD1. With 6 bases clipped from V and 0 bases from J, the junction kept 5 bases outside the gene matches. The CDR3 totals 14 residues. CDR1 and CDR2 (germline): SNHLY, FYNNEI. The CDR3 nucleotides are TGTGCCAGCAGCGGGCAGGGGGTCTCCTACGAGCAGTACTTC. Its translation: CASSGQGVSYEQYF.

The table lists this clone with a few counts. The chain joins TRBV5-4 to TRBJ1-2; D possibly corresponds to TRBD1 (5 bases). In germline, CDR1 is SGHNT, CDR2 YYREEE (reference sequence). V was trimmed by 4 bases and J by 4 bases, leaving 14 bases between them. The CDR3 has 14 residues. The CDR3 loop is CASSPGGDFYGYTF. The CDR3 coding sequence is TGTGCCAGCAGCCCGGGGGGGGACTTCTATGGCTACACCTTC.

The chain recombines TRBV5-6 with TRBJ1-2; 7 nucleotides agree with TRBD1. Per the germline V gene, CDR1 is SGHDT and CDR2 is YYEEEE. Losses at the gene ends were 0 bases for V and 4 bases for J; bases not matched to a gene: 6. The CDR3 sequence is 15 residues long. The CDR3 nucleotides read TGTGCCAGCAGCTTGGCCCAGGGGGAAACCTATGGCTACACCTTC. Its translation: CASSLAQGETYGYTF.

This clone appeared once. The V and J genes are TRBV5-1 and TRBJ1-5, with D uncertain. Trimming took off 0 bases at V and 3 bases at J, with 7 bases between the two ends. The V gene's germline CDR1 is SGHRS and CDR2 YFSETQ. The CDR3 contains 14 residues. CDR3 nucleotide sequence: TGCGCCAGCAGCTTGGACAGCCTCAATCAGCCCCAGCATTTT. It is translated as CASSLDSLNQPQHF.

The J gene is TRBJ1-4, the V gene TRBV5-1; D unresolved. Per germline, CDR1 SGHRS and CDR2 YFSETQ. The germline V and J ends were trimmed by 0 bases and 8 bases, with 14 bases remaining between them. The CDR3 length is 15 residues. The chain's CDR3 is CASSLEGYEGEKLFF. CDR3 sequence (DNA): TGCGCCAGCAGCTTGGAAGGGTACGAAGGGGAAAAACTGTTTTTT.

The table lists this clone with a few counts. The rearrangement joins TRBV18 to TRBJ2-7, with 10 bases fitting TRBD2. V trimming: 8 bases; J trimming: 2 bases; junction bases outside the gene matches: 6. CDR1 and CDR2 from the germline V gene are KGHSH and LQKENI. The CDR3 length is 14 residues. CDR3 DNA: TGTGCCAGCGCGAAAAGCGGGGGGGCCTACGAGCAGTACTTC. Translating it yields CASAKSGGAYEQYF.

The J gene is TRBJ1-6, the V gene TRBV19, with D hard to call. Germline V gives CDR1 LNHDA, CDR2 SQIVND (reference sequence). V was shortened by 3 bases and J by 7 bases, with 16 bases between the two germline ends. This CDR3 is 16 amino acids long. CDR3 amino acids: CASSITPGAENSPLHF. The CDR3 DNA sequence: TGTGCCAGTAGTATCACCCCAGGTGCTGAAAATTCACCCCTCCACTTT.

CDR3 bases: TGTGCCAGTGGCCTCGGGACCGGGGAGCTGTTTTTT. It translates to CASGLGTGELFF. The chain links TRBV19 to TRBJ2-2, with D unclear. This CDR3 spans 12 amino acids. Trimming took 8 bases from V and 5 from J, leaving 9 bases between them. Germline CDR1 is LNHDA and CDR2 is SQIVND (reference sequence).

The V call is TRBV15, the J call TRBJ2-2, with TRBD1 matching 7 bases. Losses at the gene ends were 1 base for V and 0 bases for J; bases not matched to a gene: 11. The germline CDR1 and CDR2 sequences are LNHNV and YYDKDF (reference sequence). CDR3 length equals 19 residues. The CDR3, as DNA: TGTGCCACCAGCAGAGCCCAAGGACAGGCCTTGGCGAACACCGGGGAGCTGTTTTTT. It translates to CATSRAQGQALANTGELFF.

The rearrangement uses TRBV14 and TRBJ1-3; 7 positions agree with TRBD1. In germline, CDR1 is SGHDN, CDR2 FVKESK. V lost 4 bases to trimming and J lost 0 bases; unmatched junction nucleotides: 12. The CDR3 sequence is 18 residues long. As DNA, the CDR3 is TGTGCCAGCAGCCCCCGCCCCGGACAGGTTTTCTCTGGAAACACCATATATTTT. It yields the protein CASSPRPGQVFSGNTIYF.

The chain uses TRBV10-1 and TRBJ1-6; TRBD1 is a possible D gene (5 bases). V lost 8 bases to trimming and J lost 0 bases, with 11 bases between them. CDR1 and CDR2 from the germline V gene are WNHNN and SYGVQD (reference sequence). CDR3 length equals 15 residues. CDR3 coding DNA: TGCGCCAGCTCGACAGAAAGCTCCTATAATTCACCCCTCCACTTT. It yields the protein CASSTESSYNSPLHF.

The gene calls are TRBV2 and TRBJ2-5, with unresolved D. Trimming left V 4 bases short and J 2 bases short, with 5 bases between. The CDR3 is 12 amino acids. The germline gives CDR1 SNHLY, CDR2 FYNNEI. In DNA form, the CDR3 reads TGTGCCAGCAGTGGACTTCAAGAGACCCAGTACTTC. Protein sequence: CASSGLQETQYF.

Here the CDR3 DNA reads TGTGCCCGAAAGCCCCTCTGGGGTGATACTGAAGCTTTCTTT. Its protein product is CARKPLWGDTEAFF. The chain recombines TRBV2 with TRBJ1-1, with D hard to call. The germline V and J ends were trimmed by 11 bases and 5 bases, with 21 bases remaining between them. The CDR3 runs 14 residues. The V gene's germline CDR1 is SNHLY and CDR2 FYNNEI.

The table lists this clone with a few counts. This chain joins TRBV6-6 and TRBJ2-7, with 9 nucleotides matching TRBD2. The V gene end was trimmed by 2 bases and the J gene end by 5 bases; junction bases not matched to a gene: 4. Per the germline V gene, CDR1 is MNHNY and CDR2 is SVGAGI (reference sequence). CDR3 length: 14 amino acids. The CDR3 DNA is TGTGCCAGCAGTTACCGGCGGGAGGGCAACGAGCAGTACTTC. Translated, it gives CASSYRREGNEQYF.

This chain uses TRBV24-1 with TRBJ2-5, with D unresolved. This CDR3 contains 13 residues. V gave up 5 bases and J gave up 0 bases, with 6 bases separating them. Germline lookup yields CDR1 KGHDR and CDR2 SFDVKD. The CDR3 reads CATSAADQETQYF. Written as DNA, the CDR3 is TGTGCCACCAGTGCGGCAGACCAAGAGACCCAGTACTTC.

This clone appeared once. This chain uses TRBV5-1 with TRBJ2-2; D is ambiguous. Between the trimmed V and J ends, which lost 0 bases and 9 bases, there was a span of 12 bases. The CDR3 length is 14 residues. Germline-derived CDR1 and CDR2 are SGHRS and YFSETQ. This CDR3 reads CASSLEGPERELFF. The CDR3 DNA is TGCGCCAGCAGCTTGGAAGGGCCGGAAAGGGAGCTGTTTTTT.

This clone appeared a single time. The chain couples TRBV28 to TRBJ2-7; maybe TRBD2 (5 bases). Germline-derived CDR1 and CDR2 are MDHEN and SYDVKM. V gave up 8 bases and J gave up 0 bases, with 8 bases separating them. The CDR3 runs 12 residues. The CDR3 region has the DNA TGTGCCAGCGGACGGGACTCCTACGAGCAGTACTTC. Protein sequence: CASGRDSYEQYF.